A single sample gave rise to the 29 T cell receptor beta chains below, sequenced in a study of cytomegalovirus exposure and HLA in healthy donors. Researchers ran the PCR with 60 Vbeta and 13 Jbeta primers. Data came from immunoSEQ multiplex PCR; TCRdb stores just in-frame clones and leaves some out. The sample table sets out roughly 73,000 clones. Source material: PBMCs. Every receptor here comes from a female donor in good health and CMV-seropositive.

The chain recombines TRBV5-1 with TRBJ2-7; 7 bases line up with TRBD2. Per the germline V gene, CDR1 is SGHRS and CDR2 is YFSETQ. The CDR3 contains 13 residues. Trimming removed 4 bases from V and 4 bases from J; junction bases left unmatched: 5. CDR3 DNA sequence: TGCGCCAGCAGCGCCGGGACTAAGTACGAGCAGTACTTC. It codes for CASSAGTKYEQYF. Looking up the rest from reference TRBV5-1 and TRBJ2-7 gives the full variable domain: KAGVTQTPRYLIKTRGQQVTLSCSPISGHRSVSWYQQTPGQGLQFLFEYFSETQRNKGNFPGRFSGRQFSNSRSEMNVSTLELGDSALYLCASSAGTKYEQYFGPGTRLTVT.

The chain has TRBV28 and TRBJ1-2, with a weak D call TRBD1 (5 bases). The CDR3 runs to 12 residues. Trimming took off 6 bases at V and 8 bases at J, with 13 bases between the two ends. Looked up from germline, CDR1 is MDHEN and CDR2 is SYDVKM. This CDR3 is CASRIRVGGYTF. CDR3 nucleotides: TGTGCCAGCAGGATCAGGGTCGGCGGCTACACCTTC.

V is TRBV23-1 and J is TRBJ2-7; a weak D match, TRBD1 (5 bases). TRBV23-1 belongs to the ORF category, with a function that is uncertain. V lost 6 bases and J lost 3, with 12 bases in between. The CDR3 contains 13 residues. The CDR3 DNA reads as TGCGCCAGCAGGAAACGGACATTCTACGAGCAGTACTTC. This encodes CASRKRTFYEQYF.

The chain recombines TRBV7-2 with TRBJ1-1, with D possibly being TRBD1 (6 bases). Germline V gives CDR1 SGHTA, CDR2 FQGNSA. V was clipped by 1 base and J by 5 bases, with 11 bases between them. CDR3 length: 14 residues. The CDR3 sequence: CASSLDPRGTEAFF. The DNA of the CDR3 is TGTGCCAGCAGCTTAGACCCGAGGGGGACTGAAGCTTTCTTT.

The rearrangement links TRBV5-1 to TRBJ2-7, with a tentative D call TRBD1 (6 bases). V lost 3 bases and J lost 2, with 15 bases in between. The CDR3 totals 15 residues. Germline lookup yields CDR1 SGHRS and CDR2 YFSETQ. The CDR3 sequence: CASSYGTSDTYEQYF. Written as DNA, the CDR3 is TGCGCCAGCAGCTACGGGACAAGCGACACCTACGAGCAGTACTTC.

This chain uses TRBV21-1 with TRBJ1-4; TRBD1, the table's D call, was not compared with the DNA. TRBV21-1 is annotated as a pseudogene. The CDR3 length is 19 residues. The DNA of the CDR3 is TGTGCCAGCAGCAACCACCTTTTACCAAAACAGGGAAAGAATGAAAAACTGTTTTTT. Protein product: CASSNHLLPKQGKNEKLFF.

As to this clone: The sample holds other DNA sequences that translate to the same CDR3. The V call is TRBV5-1, the J call TRBJ2-3, with 9 bases fitting TRBD2. This CDR3 spans 15 amino acids. Germline values: CDR1 SGHRS, CDR2 YFSETQ. V shed 1 base and J 6 bases; nucleotides not matched to a gene: 6. CDR3 DNA sequence: TGCGCCAGCAGCTTGAGGGGACTAGCAGGCGATACGCAGTATTTT. Translation gives CASSLRGLAGDTQYF. Using reference TRBV5-1 and TRBJ2-3 for the parts outside the CDR3, the full variable domain is KAGVTQTPRYLIKTRGQQVTLSCSPISGHRSVSWYQQTPGQGLQFLFEYFSETQRNKGNFPGRFSGRQFSNSRSEMNVSTLELGDSALYLCASSLRGLAGDTQYFGPGTRLTVL.

The V call is TRBV19, the J call TRBJ2-2; TRBD2 matches at 7 bases. The length of the CDR3 is 17 residues. V lost 3 bases, J lost 1 base, and 8 bases stayed unmatched. Germline assignment: CDR1 LNHDA and CDR2 SQIVND (reference sequence). This CDR3 reads CASSMDGGGRNTGELFF. DNA of the CDR3: TGTGCCAGTAGTATGGACGGAGGCGGGAGGAACACCGGGGAGCTGTTTTTT.

The rearrangement joins TRBV7-2 to TRBJ1-5; 7 bases fit TRBD1. From germline, CDR1 is SGHTA and CDR2 FQGNSA. V dropped 0 bases and J dropped 0; count of bases not matched to a gene: 5. The CDR3 has 17 residues. This CDR3 reads CASSLAGRGFSNQPQHF. In DNA form, the CDR3 reads TGTGCCAGCAGCTTAGCCGGCAGGGGGTTTAGCAATCAGCCCCAGCATTTT.

The J gene is TRBJ1-2, the V gene TRBV30; TRBD1 is a possible D gene (5 bases). The CDR3 is 13 residues long. V was trimmed by 2 bases and J by 6 bases, leaving 13 bases between them. Germline CDR1 GTSNPN, CDR2 SVGIG (reference sequence). CDR3 DNA sequence: TGTGCCTGGAGTCGTAGGGGCTATGATGGCTACACCTTC. It encodes CAWSRRGYDGYTF.

The chain employs TRBV6-5 and TRBJ2-5; D is possibly TRBD2 (6 bases). The CDR3 extends over 14 amino acids. Between the trimmed V and J ends, which lost 5 bases and 0 bases, there was a span of 10 bases. Germline V gives CDR1 MNHEY, CDR2 SVGAGI. CDR3: CASSRRVNQETQYF. In nucleotides, the CDR3 is TGTGCCAGCAGTCGGAGGGTAAACCAAGAGACCCAGTACTTC.

V and J are TRBV5-8 and TRBJ1-5; 7 bases line up with TRBD1. The V and J ends lost 1 base and 0 bases, in that order; junction bases with no gene match: 10. The CDR3 totals 18 residues. Germline V gene lookup returns CDR1 SGHTS and CDR2 YDEGEE. The CDR3 is CASSLTTGYLGSNQPQHF. Here the CDR3 DNA reads TGTGCCAGCAGCTTGACGACAGGGTACCTGGGTAGCAATCAGCCCCAGCATTTT.

Note on this clone: Germline and junction disagree at one end, which may indicate a read error. The chain carries TRBV20-1 and TRBJ2-5, with a weak D call TRBD2 (5 bases). Germline V CDR1 and CDR2: DFQATT, SNEGSKA (reference sequence). CDR3 length: 10 residues. The CDR3 DNA is TGCAGTGCTAGCGGACTGACTCAGGACTTC. Protein sequence: CSASGLTQDF.

The chain uses TRBV27 and TRBJ2-7; D is perhaps TRBD1 (5 bases). Germline V gene data show CDR1 as MNHEY and CDR2 as SMNVEV (reference sequence). The CDR3 length is 14 residues. Trimming pared 0 bases from V and 2 bases from J, leaving 8 bases between. CDR3 in amino acids: CASSLSIRAYEQYF. The CDR3 coding sequence is TGTGCCAGCAGTTTATCGATCAGGGCCTACGAGCAGTACTTC.

The chain is built from TRBV29-1 and TRBJ1-1; D unresolved. V gave up 5 bases and J gave up 7 bases, with 11 bases separating them. The CDR3 is made up of 11 amino acids. CDR1 SQVTM and CDR2 ANQGSEA come from the germline V gene. The CDR3 protein is CSVRTGVEAFF. In DNA form, the CDR3 reads TGCAGCGTTCGGACTGGGGTTGAAGCTTTCTTT.

This CDR3 reads CASLPGQDGTDTQYF. CDR3 bases: TGTGCCAGCCTTCCGGGACAGGACGGCACAGATACGCAGTATTTT. The genes are TRBV25-1 and TRBJ2-3, with 8 bases fitting TRBD1. The V gene's germline CDR1 is MGHDK and CDR2 SYGVNS. Germline trimming cut 8 bases from V and 1 base from J; bases unmatched to any gene: 8. This CDR3 comprises 15 residues.

J is TRBJ2-2 and V is TRBV5-1, with D perhaps TRBD1 (6 bases). The ends were cut back, 2 bases at V and 0 bases at J, with 8 bases in the middle. This CDR3 contains 15 residues. Germline V gives CDR1 SGHRS, CDR2 YFSETQ. The CDR3 region is CASSLRGTNTGELFF. CDR3 nucleotides: TGCGCCAGCAGCTTAAGGGGGACGAACACCGGGGAGCTGTTTTTT.

V gene TRBV14 combines with J gene TRBJ2-3; perhaps TRBD2 as D (5 bases). From germline, CDR1 is SGHDN and CDR2 FVKESK. The germline V and J ends were trimmed by 0 bases and 11 bases, with 18 bases remaining between them. The CDR3 is 15 amino acids. In DNA form, the CDR3 reads TGTGCCAGCAGCCAAGATACACCAGCGGCCTACGGGCAGTATTTT. Its translation: CASSQDTPAAYGQYF.

This chain links TRBV2 with TRBJ2-1; D perhaps matches TRBD1 (6 bases). The ends were cut back, 4 bases at V and 8 bases at J, with 15 bases in the middle. The length of the CDR3 is 14 residues. Germline values: CDR1 SNHLY, CDR2 FYNNEI. DNA for the CDR3: TGTGCCAGCAGTGCAGACAGGACCAGAGATGAGCAGTTCTTC. As protein: CASSADRTRDEQFF.

The chain recombines TRBV4-2 with TRBJ1-1, with D hard to call. Germline CDR1 LGHNA, CDR2 YNFKEQ. V lost 5 bases and J lost 2, with 9 bases in between. This CDR3 has 13 amino acids. The CDR3 bases are TGTGCCAGCAGCGAGGGAGCTAACACTGAAGCTTTCTTT. Protein sequence: CASSEGANTEAFF.

CDR3 amino acids: CASSTLEDRRNYGYTF. The CDR3 region has the DNA TGTGCCAGTAGTACCCTTGAGGACAGGAGGAACTATGGCTACACCTTC. The V gene is TRBV19, the J gene TRBJ1-2; 7 bases align to TRBD1. V dropped 4 bases and J dropped 2; count of bases not matched to a gene: 10. The CDR3 runs 16 residues. Germline CDR1 is LNHDA and CDR2 is SQIVND (reference sequence).

The CDR3 coding sequence is TGTGCCAGCAGCAAGACCCGGGCAGGGGGAGTTGACGGCTACACCTTC. Translating it yields CASSKTRAGGVDGYTF. The rearrangement links TRBV14 to TRBJ1-2, with TRBD1 matching over 7 bases. CDR1 is SGHDN, CDR2 FVKESK, per germline. The CDR3 covers 16 residues. V was pared by 5 bases and J by 8 bases, with 17 bases of the junction left unmatched.

The rearrangement joins TRBV5-4 to TRBJ1-4; 7 bases agree with TRBD1. CDR1 is SGHNT and CDR2 is YYREEE in the germline V gene (reference sequence). After removal of 4 bases from V and 2 bases from J, the junction contained 5 bases not matched to a gene. This CDR3 region has 15 residues. The CDR3 loop reads CASSKEGQTNEKLFF. CDR3 nucleotide sequence: TGTGCCAGCAGCAAGGAGGGACAGACTAATGAAAAACTGTTTTTT.

This sequence joins TRBV4-3 and TRBJ2-3; 7 bases line up with TRBD2. Unmatched junction bases numbered 12, after V lost 3 bases and J lost 9 bases. CDR1 LGHNA and CDR2 YSLEER come from the germline V gene. The CDR3 runs to 15 residues. The CDR3 bases are TGCGCCAGCAGCCATCTGGCGGGAGTTAAGGAGACGCAGTATTTT. Amino acid sequence: CASSHLAGVKETQYF.

DNA of the CDR3: TGCGCCAGCAGCCAAGATACGAGGCAGAACACTGAAGCTTTCTTT. Translation: CASSQDTRQNTEAFF. The V call is TRBV4-3, the J call TRBJ1-1, with D uncertain. CDR3 length: 15 residues. Trimming removed 0 bases from V and 1 base from J, with 9 bases in between. Germline values: CDR1 LGHNA, CDR2 YSLEER.

V is TRBV7-2 and J is TRBJ2-2; weak D call: TRBD1 (5 bases). V lost 5 bases to trimming and J lost 6 bases, with 19 bases between them. CDR1 and CDR2 from the germline V gene are SGHTA and FQGNSA. This CDR3 is built from 16 residues. The CDR3 DNA reads as TGTGCCAGCAGCCCCCGGCGTACAGGTCGGTCCGGGGAGCTGTTTTTT. It specifies CASSPRRTGRSGELFF.

This sequence joins TRBV5-1 and TRBJ2-5, with 7 bases matching TRBD2. The V and J ends lost 4 bases and 0 bases, in that order; junction bases with no gene match: 3. The CDR3 has 14 residues. In germline, CDR1 is SGHRS, CDR2 YFSETQ. The DNA for the CDR3 is TGCGCCAGCAGCAATCGGGGGGACCAAGAGACCCAGTACTTC. This sequence encodes CASSNRGDQETQYF.

The rearrangement uses TRBV6-6 and TRBJ2-7, with 8 bases aligning to TRBD2. Germline loops: CDR1 MNHNY, CDR2 SVGAGI (reference sequence). Trimming at V came to 0 bases and at J to 6 bases, leaving 4 bases not matched to a gene. This CDR3 has 14 amino acids. In DNA form, the CDR3 reads TGTGCCAGCAGTTACTCGGGACTAGGTTCCGAGCAGTACTTC. It codes for CASSYSGLGSEQYF.

The CDR3 nucleotides read TGTGCCAGCAGCTCACAGGGGAGGAAATCGAACACTGAAGCTTTCTTT. Protein sequence: CASSSQGRKSNTEAFF. This chain links TRBV5-4 with TRBJ1-1; the match to TRBD1 covers 7 bases. Germline assignment: CDR1 SGHNT and CDR2 YYREEE (reference sequence). V gave up 3 bases and J gave up 1 base; unmatched junction bases: 9. The CDR3 has 16 residues.